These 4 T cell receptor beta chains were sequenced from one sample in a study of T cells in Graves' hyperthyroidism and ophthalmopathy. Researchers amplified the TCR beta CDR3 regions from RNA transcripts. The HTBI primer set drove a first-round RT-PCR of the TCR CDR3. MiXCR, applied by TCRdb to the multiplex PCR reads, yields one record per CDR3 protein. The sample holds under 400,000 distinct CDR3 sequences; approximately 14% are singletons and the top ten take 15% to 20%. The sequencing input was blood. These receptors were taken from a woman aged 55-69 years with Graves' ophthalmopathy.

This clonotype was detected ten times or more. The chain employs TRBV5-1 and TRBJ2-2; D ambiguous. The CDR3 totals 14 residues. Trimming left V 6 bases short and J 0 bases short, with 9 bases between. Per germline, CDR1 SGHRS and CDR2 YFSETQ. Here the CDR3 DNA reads TGCGCCAGCATGAAAACAGCGAACACCGGGGAGCTGTTTTTT. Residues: CASMKTANTGELFF.

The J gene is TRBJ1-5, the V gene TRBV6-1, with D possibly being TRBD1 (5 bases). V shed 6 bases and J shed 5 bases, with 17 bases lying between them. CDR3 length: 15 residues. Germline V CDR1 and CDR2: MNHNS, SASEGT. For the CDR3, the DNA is TGTGCCAGCAGCCCCATGTTCGGGGCGGATCAGCCCCAGCATTTT. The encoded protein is CASSPMFGADQPQHF.

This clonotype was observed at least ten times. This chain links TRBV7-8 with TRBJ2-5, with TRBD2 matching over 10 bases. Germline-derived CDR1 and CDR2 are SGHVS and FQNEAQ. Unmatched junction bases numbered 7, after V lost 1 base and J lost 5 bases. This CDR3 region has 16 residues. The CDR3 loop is CASSLEASGRGETQYF. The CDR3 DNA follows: TGTGCCAGCAGCTTAGAAGCCAGCGGGAGGGGCGAGACCCAGTACTTC.

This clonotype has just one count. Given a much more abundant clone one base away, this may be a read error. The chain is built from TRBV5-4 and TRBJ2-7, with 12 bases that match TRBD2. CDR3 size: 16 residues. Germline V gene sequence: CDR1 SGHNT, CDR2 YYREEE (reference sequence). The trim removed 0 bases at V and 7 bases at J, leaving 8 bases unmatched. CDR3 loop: CASSLGGPSGRGEQYF. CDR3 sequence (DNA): TGTGCCAGCAGCTTGGGGGGGCCTAGCGGGAGGGGTGAGCAGTACTTC.